This T cell receptor (beta chain) was obtained from a study of blood T cell repertoires in COVID-19. The assay was immunoSEQ multiplex PCR, and TCRdb's table has in-frame clones only and misses some. The sample lists about 250,000 clones, around 79% occurring once. With V trimmed by 5 bases and J by 8 bases, 14 bases remained unmatched. The CDR3 loop spans 16 amino acids. Germline-derived CDR1 and CDR2 are WNHNN and SYGVQD (reference sequence). The chain links TRBV10-1 to TRBJ1-4; 7 nucleotides align to TRBD1. The sequencing input was peripheral blood. This receptor was taken from a woman at least 80 years old with acute or convalescent COVID-19. The CDR3 DNA reads as TGCGCCAGCAGTCAAAGTATGACAGGGACTGAAGAAAAACTGTTTTTT. Amino acid sequence: CASSQSMTGTEEKLFF.